A selection of T cell receptor beta chains follows, all from one sample in a study of T cell responses to AZD1222 COVID-19 vaccine. The method was immunoSEQ multiplex PCR; TCRdb's version includes in-frame clones alone and lacks a portion of them. The sample shows about 94,000 clones, roughly 85% of them seen only once. The sequencing used peripheral blood, collected 28 days after the second AZD1222 dose. Receptor source: an adult who received the AZD1222 COVID-19 vaccine. The CDR3 runs from the conserved cysteine through the conserved F or W.

J gene,V gene,CDR3 protein
TRBJ2-3,TRBV5-1,CASRETDTQYF
TRBJ1-6,TRBV28,CASSPRTFDNSPLHF
TRBJ1-3,TRBV5-1,CASSVQGAGNTIYF
TRBJ2-7,TRBV10-3,CAISYNGRSYEQYF
TRBJ2-7,TRBV7-8,CASSLGRLEEQYF
TRBJ1-1,TRBV10-3,CAISEPSDPMNTEAFF
TRBJ1-2,TRBV9,CASSVAVGEGGYGYTF
TRBJ1-2,TRBV7-9,CASTGTGQPNNYGYTF
TRBJ2-3,TRBV12-5,CASGPGQGAVVDTQYF
TRBJ1-1,TRBV19,CASSSWTANTEAFF
TRBJ2-5,TRBV10-3,CAISRGSQETQYF
TRBJ2-7,TRBV18,CASSQWARGHEQYF
TRBJ2-5,TRBV11-2,CASSLAIGGPETQYF
TRBJ2-5,TRBV27,CASSSLAGGQETQYF
TRBJ1-3,TRBV19,CASRPGRAGNTIYF
TRBJ1-6,TRBV6-6,CASRHNSPLHF
TRBJ2-3,TRBV19,CASSFSGLRVDTQYF
TRBJ1-3,TRBV9,CASSVLEAGPIYF
TRBJ2-7,TRBV25-1,CASKEQGRDEQYF
TRBJ2-4,TRBV19,CASSIVGGRAAKNIQYF
TRBJ2-7,TRBV6-9,CASSYCRVGIPYEQYF
TRBJ2-7,TRBV20-1,CSASGQGREQYF
TRBJ1-4,TRBV6-5,CASSNGPSPNEKLFF
TRBJ2-7,TRBV27,CASSQAISSYEQYF
TRBJ2-5,TRBV10-2,CASGVGAPGEAQYF
TRBJ2-3,TRBV7-2,CASSLVGGNRGDTQYF
TRBJ2-3,TRBV27,CASRYIGGFTDTQYF
TRBJ2-6,TRBV24-1,CATSGPRGGTSSGANVLTF
TRBJ1-4,TRBV5-1,CASSEPGQGGKLFF
TRBJ1-3,TRBV7-9,CASSPTDSGNTIYF
TRBJ1-5,TRBV27,CASRPGQPNQPQHF
TRBJ2-7,TRBV6-5,CASTTARGASEQYF
TRBJ2-6,TRBV5-6,CASSPPAGANVLTF
TRBJ1-1,TRBV6-5,CASSWVGMNTEAFF
TRBJ2-3,TRBV9,CASSVLWGSTDTQYF
TRBJ2-7,TRBV10-2,CASNHWDRNPYEQYF
TRBJ2-7,TRBV7-2,CASSPRLVHYEQYF
TRBJ2-7,TRBV7-6,CASSTGYEQYF
TRBJ1-5,TRBV7-8,CASSIRDRVGQPQHF
TRBJ2-1,TRBV20-1,CSASLDGRAGEQFF
TRBJ2-2,TRBV19,CASSRGELFF
TRBJ1-1,TRBV6-1,CASSEVWGANTEAFF
TRBJ1-5,TRBV6-5,CASRGQGDNQPQHF
TRBJ1-1,TRBV6-5,CASSYVSFYMNTEAFF
TRBJ2-2,TRBV7-2,CASSRSPGGGGGRAGELFF
TRBJ1-5,TRBV6-5,CASSSRQGANQPQHF
TRBJ1-2,TRBV9,CASSPLGGSYTF
TRBJ1-1,TRBV11-3,CASSLGGGNTEAFF
TRBJ1-1,TRBV2,CASSRTGGVYTEAFF
TRBJ2-3,TRBV7-2,CASTKTDTDTQYF
TRBJ2-7,TRBV5-8,CASSLAGTGAYEQYF
TRBJ1-3,TRBV28,CASSLYGSGNTIYF
TRBJ2-1,TRBV30,CAWAEGGVLNEQFF
TRBJ2-3,TRBV12-5,CASGPLPGTGATDTQYF
TRBJ2-2,TRBV12-3/TRBV12-4,CASMEGNTGELFF
TRBJ2-1,TRBV28,CASSSRGAGGYNEQFF
TRBJ2-2,TRBV9,CASSAITGNLNTGELFF
TRBJ2-6,TRBV6-5,CASSSDISGANVLTF
TRBJ1-3,TRBV30,CAWSSSRVLKRAGSGNTIYF